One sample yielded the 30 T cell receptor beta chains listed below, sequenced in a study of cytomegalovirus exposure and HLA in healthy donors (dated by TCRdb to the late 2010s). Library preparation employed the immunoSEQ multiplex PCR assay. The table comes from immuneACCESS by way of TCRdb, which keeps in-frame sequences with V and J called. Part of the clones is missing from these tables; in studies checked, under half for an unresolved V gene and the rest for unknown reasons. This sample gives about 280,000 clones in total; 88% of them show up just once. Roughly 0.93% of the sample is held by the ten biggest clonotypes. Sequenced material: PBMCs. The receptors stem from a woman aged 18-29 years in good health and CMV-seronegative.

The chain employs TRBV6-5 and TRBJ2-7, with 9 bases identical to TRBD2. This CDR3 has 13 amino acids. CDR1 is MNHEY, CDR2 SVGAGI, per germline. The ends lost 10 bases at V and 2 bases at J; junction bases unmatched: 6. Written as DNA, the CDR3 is TGTGCCACACGACTAGCGGTGCCCTACGAGCAGTACTTC. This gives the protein CATRLAVPYEQYF.

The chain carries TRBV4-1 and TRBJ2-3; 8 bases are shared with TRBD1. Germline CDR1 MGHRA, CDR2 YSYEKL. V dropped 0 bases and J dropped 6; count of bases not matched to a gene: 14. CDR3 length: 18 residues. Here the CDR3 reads CASSQDPQGAGVMDTQYF. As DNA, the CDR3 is TGCGCCAGCAGCCAAGATCCCCAGGGGGCGGGTGTCATGGATACGCAGTATTTT.

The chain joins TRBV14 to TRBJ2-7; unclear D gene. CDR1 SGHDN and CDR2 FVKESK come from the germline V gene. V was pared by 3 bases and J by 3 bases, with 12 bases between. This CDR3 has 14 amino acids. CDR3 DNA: TGTGCCAGCAGCCACCGCGATTCCTACTACGAGCAGTACTTC. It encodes CASSHRDSYYEQYF.

The CDR3: CASRELGQAEQYF. The CDR3 nucleotides are TGTGCCAGCAGGGAATTAGGACAGGCTGAGCAGTACTTC. The V gene is TRBV27, the J gene TRBJ2-7; 7 nucleotides line up with TRBD1. The ends lost 6 bases at V and 7 bases at J; junction bases unmatched: 9. This CDR3 contains 13 residues. Germline lookup yields CDR1 MNHEY and CDR2 SMNVEV (reference sequence).

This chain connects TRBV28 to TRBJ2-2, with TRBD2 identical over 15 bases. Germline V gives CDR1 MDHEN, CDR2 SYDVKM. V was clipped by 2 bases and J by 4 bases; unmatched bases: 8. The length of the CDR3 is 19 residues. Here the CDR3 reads CASSLPGTSGRTITGELFF. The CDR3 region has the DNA TGTGCCAGCAGTTTACCCGGGACTAGCGGGAGGACGATCACCGGGGAGCTGTTTTTT.

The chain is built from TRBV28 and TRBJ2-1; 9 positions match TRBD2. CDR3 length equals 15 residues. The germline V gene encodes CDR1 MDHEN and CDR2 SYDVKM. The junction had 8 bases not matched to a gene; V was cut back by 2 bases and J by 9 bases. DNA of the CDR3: TGTGCCAGCAGTTTAATGCGGGAGGGAATGGGTGAGCAGTTCTTC. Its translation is CASSLMREGMGEQFF.

The CDR3 DNA is TGTGCCATCAGTGAGGGACAGGGCGACCACAATGAGCAGTTCTTC. As protein: CAISEGQGDHNEQFF. This chain joins TRBV10-3 and TRBJ2-1; 8 nucleotides align to TRBD1. V lost 2 bases and J lost 5; bases outside the gene matches: 5. Germline CDR1 and CDR2: ENHRY and SYGVKD. The CDR3 totals 15 residues.

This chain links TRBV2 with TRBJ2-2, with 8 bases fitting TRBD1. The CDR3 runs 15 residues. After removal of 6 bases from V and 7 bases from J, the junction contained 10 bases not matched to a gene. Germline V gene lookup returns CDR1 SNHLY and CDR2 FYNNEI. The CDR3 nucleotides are TGTGCCAGCAGCGGGTACAGGGGGGTCAGCGGGGAGCTGTTTTTT. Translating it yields CASSGYRGVSGELFF.

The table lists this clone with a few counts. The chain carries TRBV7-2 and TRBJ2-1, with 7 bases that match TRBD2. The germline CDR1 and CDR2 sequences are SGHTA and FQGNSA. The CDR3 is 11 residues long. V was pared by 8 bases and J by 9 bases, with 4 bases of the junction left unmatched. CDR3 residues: CASGAGSEQFF. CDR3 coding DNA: TGTGCCAGCGGAGCGGGATCTGAGCAGTTCTTC.

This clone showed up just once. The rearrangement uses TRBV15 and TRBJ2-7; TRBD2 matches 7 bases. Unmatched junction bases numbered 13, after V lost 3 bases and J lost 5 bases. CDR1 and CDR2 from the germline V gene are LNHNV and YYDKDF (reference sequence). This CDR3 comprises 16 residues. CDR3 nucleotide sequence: TGTGCCACCAGCAGGGGGGTGAGCGGGATTAACGACGAGCAGTACTTC. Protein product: CATSRGVSGINDEQYF. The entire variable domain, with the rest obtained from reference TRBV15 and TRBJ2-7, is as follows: DAMVIQNPRYQVTQFGKPVTLSCSQTLNHNVMYWYQQKSSQAPKLLFHYYDKDFNNEADTPDNFQSRRPNTSFCFLDIRSPGLGDTAMYLCATSRGVSGINDEQYFGPGTRLTVT.

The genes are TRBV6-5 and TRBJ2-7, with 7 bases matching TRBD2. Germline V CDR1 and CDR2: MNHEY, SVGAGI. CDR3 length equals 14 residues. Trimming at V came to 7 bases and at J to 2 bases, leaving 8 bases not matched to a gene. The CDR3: CASTPRLATYEQYF. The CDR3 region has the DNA TGTGCCAGCACCCCGAGACTAGCTACCTACGAGCAGTACTTC.

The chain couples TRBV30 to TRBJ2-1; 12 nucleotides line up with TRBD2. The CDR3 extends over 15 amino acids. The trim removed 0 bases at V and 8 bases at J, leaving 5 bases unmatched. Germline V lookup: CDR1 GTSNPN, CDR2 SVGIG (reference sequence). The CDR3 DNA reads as TGTGCCTGGAGTGTACATCTAGCGGGGGGGCATGAGCAGTTCTTC. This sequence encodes CAWSVHLAGGHEQFF.

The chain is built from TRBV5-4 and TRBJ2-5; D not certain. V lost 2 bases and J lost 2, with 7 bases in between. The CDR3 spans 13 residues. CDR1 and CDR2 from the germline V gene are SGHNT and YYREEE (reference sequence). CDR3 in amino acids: CASSLQIQETQYF. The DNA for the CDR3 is TGTGCCAGCAGCTTACAGATTCAAGAGACCCAGTACTTC.

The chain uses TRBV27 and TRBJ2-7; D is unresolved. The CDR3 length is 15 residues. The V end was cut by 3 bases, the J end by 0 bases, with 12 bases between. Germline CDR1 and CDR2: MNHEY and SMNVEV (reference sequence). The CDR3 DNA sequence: TGTGCCAGCAGTTTTTCCGAGACACTCTCCTACGAGCAGTACTTC. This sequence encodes CASSFSETLSYEQYF.

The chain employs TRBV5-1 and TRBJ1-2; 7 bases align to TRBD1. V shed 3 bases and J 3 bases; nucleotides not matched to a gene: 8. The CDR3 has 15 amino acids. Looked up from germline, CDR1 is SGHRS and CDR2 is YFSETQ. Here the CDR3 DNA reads TGCGCCAGCAGCTCGGGGACAGAAGCATACTATGGCTACACCTTC. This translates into CASSSGTEAYYGYTF.

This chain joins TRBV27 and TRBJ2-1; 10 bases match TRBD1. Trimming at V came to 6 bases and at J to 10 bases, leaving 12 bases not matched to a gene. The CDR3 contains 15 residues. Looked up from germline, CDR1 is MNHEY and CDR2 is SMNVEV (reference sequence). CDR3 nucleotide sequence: TGTGCCAGCAGCGTTGACAGGGGGCCCGACCGGGAGCAGTTCTTC. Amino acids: CASSVDRGPDREQFF.

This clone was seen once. CDR3 amino acids: CASSPVAPGLGYTF. CDR3 in DNA: TGTGCCAGCTCACCAGTCGCTCCAGGGTTGGGCTACACCTTC. The rearrangement uses TRBV18 and TRBJ1-2; TRBD1 is a possible D gene (5 bases). The CDR3 runs 14 residues. Germline lookup yields CDR1 KGHSH and CDR2 LQKENI. Trimming stripped 2 bases from V and 8 bases from J, with 15 bases between.

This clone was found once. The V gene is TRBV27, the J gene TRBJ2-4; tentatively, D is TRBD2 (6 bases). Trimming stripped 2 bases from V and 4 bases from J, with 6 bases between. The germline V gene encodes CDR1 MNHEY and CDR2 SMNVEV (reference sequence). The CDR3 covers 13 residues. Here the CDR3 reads CASSLGGKNIQYF. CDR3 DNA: TGTGCCAGCAGTTTAGGGGGGAAAAACATTCAGTACTTC.

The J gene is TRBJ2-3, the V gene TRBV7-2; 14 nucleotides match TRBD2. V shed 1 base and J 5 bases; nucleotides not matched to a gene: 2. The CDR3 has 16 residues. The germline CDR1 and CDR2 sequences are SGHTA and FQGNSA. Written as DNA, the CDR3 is TGTGCCAGCAGCTTAGGACTAGCGGGAGGGCAAGATACGCAGTATTTT. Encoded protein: CASSLGLAGGQDTQYF.

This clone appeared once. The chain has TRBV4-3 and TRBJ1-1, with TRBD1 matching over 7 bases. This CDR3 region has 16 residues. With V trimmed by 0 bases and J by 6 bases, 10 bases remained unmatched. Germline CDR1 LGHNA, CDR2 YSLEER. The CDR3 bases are TGCGCCAGCAGCCAAGATACAACAGGGGTTGTCGCTGAAGCTTTCTTT. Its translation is CASSQDTTGVVAEAFF.

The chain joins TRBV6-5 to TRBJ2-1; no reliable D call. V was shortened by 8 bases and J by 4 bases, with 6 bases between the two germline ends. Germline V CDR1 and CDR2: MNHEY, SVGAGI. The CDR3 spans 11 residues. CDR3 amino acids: CASEKYNEQFF. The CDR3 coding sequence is TGTGCCAGCGAGAAGTACAATGAGCAGTTCTTC.

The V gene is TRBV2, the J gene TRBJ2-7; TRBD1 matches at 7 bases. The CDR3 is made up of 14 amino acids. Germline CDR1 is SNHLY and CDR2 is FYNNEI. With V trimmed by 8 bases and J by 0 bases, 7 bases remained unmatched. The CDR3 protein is CASLNRDSSYEQYF. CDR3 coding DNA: TGTGCCAGCTTAAACCGGGACAGCTCCTACGAGCAGTACTTC.

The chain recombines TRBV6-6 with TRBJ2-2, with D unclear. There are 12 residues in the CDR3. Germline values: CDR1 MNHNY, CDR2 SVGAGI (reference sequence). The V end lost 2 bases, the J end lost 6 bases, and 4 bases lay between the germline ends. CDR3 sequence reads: CASSYPAGELFF. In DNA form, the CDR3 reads TGTGCCAGCAGTTACCCTGCCGGGGAGCTGTTTTTT.

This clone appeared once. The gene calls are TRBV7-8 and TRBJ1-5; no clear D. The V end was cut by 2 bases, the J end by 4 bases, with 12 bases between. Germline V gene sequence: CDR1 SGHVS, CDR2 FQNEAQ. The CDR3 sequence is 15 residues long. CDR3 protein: CASSLTPTLNQPQHF. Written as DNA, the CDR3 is TGTGCCAGCAGCTTAACCCCTACGTTAAATCAGCCCCAGCATTTT.

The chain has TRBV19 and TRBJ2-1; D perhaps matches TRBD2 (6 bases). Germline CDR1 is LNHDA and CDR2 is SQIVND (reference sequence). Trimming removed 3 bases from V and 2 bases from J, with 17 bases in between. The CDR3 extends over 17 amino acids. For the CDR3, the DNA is TGTGCCAGTAGTATTCTGACTAGTATTGGCCCCTACAATGAGCAGTTCTTC. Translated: CASSILTSIGPYNEQFF.

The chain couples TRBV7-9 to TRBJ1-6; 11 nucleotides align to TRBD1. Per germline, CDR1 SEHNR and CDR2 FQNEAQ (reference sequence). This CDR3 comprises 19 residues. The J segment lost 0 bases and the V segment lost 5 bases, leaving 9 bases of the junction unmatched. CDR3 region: CASSGDRGGSGSYNSPLHF. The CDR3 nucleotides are TGTGCCAGCAGCGGGGACAGGGGGGGCTCTGGCTCCTATAATTCACCCCTCCACTTT. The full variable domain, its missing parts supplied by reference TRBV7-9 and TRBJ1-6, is DTGVSQNPRHKITKRGQNVTFRCDPISEHNRLYWYRQTLGQGPEFLTYFQNEAQLEKSRLLSDRFSAERPKGSFSTLEIQRTEQGDSAMYLCASSGDRGGSGSYNSPLHFGNGTRLTVT.

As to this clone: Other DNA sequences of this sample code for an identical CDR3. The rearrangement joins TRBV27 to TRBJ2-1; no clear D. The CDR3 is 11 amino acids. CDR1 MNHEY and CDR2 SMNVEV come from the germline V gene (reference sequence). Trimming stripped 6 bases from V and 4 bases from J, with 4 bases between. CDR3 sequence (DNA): TGTGCCAGCAGCGAGTACAATGAGCAGTTCTTC. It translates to CASSEYNEQFF.

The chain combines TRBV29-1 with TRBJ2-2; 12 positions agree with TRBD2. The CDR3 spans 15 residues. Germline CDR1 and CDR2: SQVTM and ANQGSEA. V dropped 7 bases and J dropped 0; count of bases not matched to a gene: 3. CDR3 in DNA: TGCAGCGCTAGACTAGCGGGAGCGAACACCGGGGAGCTGTTTTTT. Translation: CSARLAGANTGELFF.

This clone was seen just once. The CDR3 coding sequence is TGTGCCAGCAGCTCGACGGCGGGGGAAGAGACCCAGTACTTC. The encoded protein is CASSSTAGEETQYF. This chain joins TRBV13 and TRBJ2-5; 7 bases line up with TRBD2. CDR1 PRHDT and CDR2 FYEKMQ come from the germline V gene (reference sequence). The J segment lost 3 bases and the V segment lost 4 bases, leaving 5 bases of the junction unmatched. This CDR3 contains 14 residues.

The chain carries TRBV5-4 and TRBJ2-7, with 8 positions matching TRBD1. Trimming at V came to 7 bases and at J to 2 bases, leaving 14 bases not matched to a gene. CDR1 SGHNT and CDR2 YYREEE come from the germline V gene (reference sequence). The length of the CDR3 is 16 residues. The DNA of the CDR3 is TGTGCCAGCCAACCAGAGGGGGGACAGGCTCCCTACGAGCAGTACTTC. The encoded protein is CASQPEGGQAPYEQYF.